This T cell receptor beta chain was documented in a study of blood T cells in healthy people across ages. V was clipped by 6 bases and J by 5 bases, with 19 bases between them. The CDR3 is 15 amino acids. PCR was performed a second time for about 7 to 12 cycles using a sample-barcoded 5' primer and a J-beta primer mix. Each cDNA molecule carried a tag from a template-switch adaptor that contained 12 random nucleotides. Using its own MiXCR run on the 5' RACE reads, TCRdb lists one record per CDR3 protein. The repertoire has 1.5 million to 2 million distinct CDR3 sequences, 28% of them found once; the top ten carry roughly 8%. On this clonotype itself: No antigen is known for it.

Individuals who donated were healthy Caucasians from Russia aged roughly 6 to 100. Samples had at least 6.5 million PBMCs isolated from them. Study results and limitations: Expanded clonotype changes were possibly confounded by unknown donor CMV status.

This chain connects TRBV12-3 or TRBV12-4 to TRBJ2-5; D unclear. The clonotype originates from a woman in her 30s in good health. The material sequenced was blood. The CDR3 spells CASRGNGSVLETQYF. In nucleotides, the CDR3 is TGTGCCAGCAGGGGGAACGGTTCTGTTCTCGAGACCCAGTACTTC.